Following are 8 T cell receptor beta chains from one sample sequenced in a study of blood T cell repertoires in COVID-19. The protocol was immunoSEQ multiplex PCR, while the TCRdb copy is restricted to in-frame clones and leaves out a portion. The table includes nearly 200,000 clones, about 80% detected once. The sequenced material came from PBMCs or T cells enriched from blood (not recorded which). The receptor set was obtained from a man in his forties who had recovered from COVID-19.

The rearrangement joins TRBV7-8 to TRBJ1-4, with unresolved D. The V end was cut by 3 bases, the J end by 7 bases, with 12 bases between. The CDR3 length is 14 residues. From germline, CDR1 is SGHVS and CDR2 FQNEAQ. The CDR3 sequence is CASSFTGFGEKLFF. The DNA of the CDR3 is TGTGCCAGCAGCTTTACCGGTTTTGGTGAAAAACTGTTTTTT.

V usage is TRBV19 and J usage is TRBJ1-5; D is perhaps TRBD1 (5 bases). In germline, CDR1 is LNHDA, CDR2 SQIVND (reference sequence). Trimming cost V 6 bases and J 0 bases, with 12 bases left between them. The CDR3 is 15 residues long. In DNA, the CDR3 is TGTGCCAGTAGGACTCAAACAGGTAGCAATCAGCCCCAGCATTTT. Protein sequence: CASRTQTGSNQPQHF. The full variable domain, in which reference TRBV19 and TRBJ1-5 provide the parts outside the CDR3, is DGGITQSPKYLFRKEGQNVTLSCEQNLNHDAMYWYRQDPGQGLRLIYYSQIVNDFQKGDIAEGYSVSREKKESFPLTVTSAQKNPTAFYLCASRTQTGSNQPQHFGDGTRLSIL.

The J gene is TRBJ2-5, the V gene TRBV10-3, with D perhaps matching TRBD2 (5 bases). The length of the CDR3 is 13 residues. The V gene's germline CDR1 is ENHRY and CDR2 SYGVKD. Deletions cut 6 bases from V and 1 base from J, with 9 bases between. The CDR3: CAISDGVQETQYF. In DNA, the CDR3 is TGTGCCATCAGCGACGGGGTCCAAGAGACCCAGTACTTC.

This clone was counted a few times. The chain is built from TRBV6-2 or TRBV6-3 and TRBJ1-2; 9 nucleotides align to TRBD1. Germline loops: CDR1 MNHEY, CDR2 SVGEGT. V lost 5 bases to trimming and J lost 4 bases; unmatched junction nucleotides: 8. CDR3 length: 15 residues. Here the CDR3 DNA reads TGTGCCAGCAGTCCGGCCGGGACAGGGATCTATGGCTACACCTTC. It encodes CASSPAGTGIYGYTF.

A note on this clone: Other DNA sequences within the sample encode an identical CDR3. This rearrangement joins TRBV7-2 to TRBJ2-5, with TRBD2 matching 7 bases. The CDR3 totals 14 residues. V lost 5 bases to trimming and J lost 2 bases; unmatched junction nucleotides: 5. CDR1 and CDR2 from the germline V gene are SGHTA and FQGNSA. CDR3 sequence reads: CASSPGGRQETQYF. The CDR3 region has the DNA TGTGCCAGCAGCCCGGGGGGTAGGCAAGAGACCCAGTACTTC.

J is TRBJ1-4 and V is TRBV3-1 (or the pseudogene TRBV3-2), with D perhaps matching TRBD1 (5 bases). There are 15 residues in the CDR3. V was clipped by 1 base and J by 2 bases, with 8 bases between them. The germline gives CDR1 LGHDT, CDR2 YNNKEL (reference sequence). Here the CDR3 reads CASSQAGGTNEKLFF. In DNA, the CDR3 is TGTGCCAGCAGCCAAGCGGGGGGTACTAATGAAAAACTGTTTTTT.

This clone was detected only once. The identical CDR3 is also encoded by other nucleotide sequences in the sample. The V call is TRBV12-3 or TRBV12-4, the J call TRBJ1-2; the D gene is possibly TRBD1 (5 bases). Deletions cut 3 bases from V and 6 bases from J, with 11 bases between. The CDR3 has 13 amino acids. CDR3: CASSLKGADGYTF. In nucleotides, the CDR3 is TGTGCCAGCAGTTTGAAAGGGGCGGATGGCTACACCTTC.

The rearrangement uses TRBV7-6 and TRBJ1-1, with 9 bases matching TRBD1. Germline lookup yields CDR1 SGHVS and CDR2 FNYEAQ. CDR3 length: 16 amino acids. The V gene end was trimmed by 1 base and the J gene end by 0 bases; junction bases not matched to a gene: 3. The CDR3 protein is CASSLGGTGMNTEAFF. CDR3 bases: TGTGCCAGCAGCTTAGGTGGGACAGGGATGAACACTGAAGCTTTCTTT.